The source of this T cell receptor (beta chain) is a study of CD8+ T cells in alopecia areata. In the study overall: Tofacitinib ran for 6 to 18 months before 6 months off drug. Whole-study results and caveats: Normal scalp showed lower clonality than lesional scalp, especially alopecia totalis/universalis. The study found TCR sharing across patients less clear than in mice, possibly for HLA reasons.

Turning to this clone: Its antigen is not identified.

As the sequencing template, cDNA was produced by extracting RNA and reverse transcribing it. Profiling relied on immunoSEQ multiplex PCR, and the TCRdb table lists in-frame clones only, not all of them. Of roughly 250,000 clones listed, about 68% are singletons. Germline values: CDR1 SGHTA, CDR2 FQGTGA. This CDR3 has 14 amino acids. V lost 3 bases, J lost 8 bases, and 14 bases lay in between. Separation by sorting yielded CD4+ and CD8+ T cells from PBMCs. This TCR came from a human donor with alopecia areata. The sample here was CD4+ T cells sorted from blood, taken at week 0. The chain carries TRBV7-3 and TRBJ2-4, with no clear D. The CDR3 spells CASSFGRAPDIQYF. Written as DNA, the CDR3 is TGTGCCAGCAGCTTTGGAAGGGCGCCGGACATTCAGTACTTC.